This record looks at one T cell receptor beta chain sequence and its context. Its antigen is still unknown. The sort gate was single viable CD3+CD4+CD8-CD45RO+ cells for memory CD4+ T cells. Repertoires were generated with immunoSEQ multiplex PCR, while TCRdb's copy carries only in-frame clones and drops some. Of 50,000 to 70,000 clones listed, 70% to 80% are singletons. The V end was cut by 2 bases, the J end by 3 bases, with 10 bases between. Germline V gene sequence: CDR1 SGHVS, CDR2 FQNEAQ. The CDR3 consists of 14 residues. The data were obtained in a study of memory CD4+ T cells and cytomegalovirus serostatus. Findings and limits, study-wide: Median bootstrapped AUC for CMV status was just under 0.97 originally, approximately 0.91 US-trained.

The TCR sequence derives from an adult in good health and CMV-seronegative. The sequenced sample was memory CD4+ T cells from blood. The V gene is TRBV7-8, the J gene TRBJ2-5, with D perhaps matching TRBD1 (6 bases). The chain's CDR3 is CASSLSGQKETQYF. CDR3 DNA: TGTGCCAGCAGCTTATCTGGACAGAAAGAGACCCAGTACTTC.